This T cell receptor (beta chain) appears in the sequencing data of a study of cytomegalovirus exposure and HLA in healthy donors. Primers included in the PCR were 60 Vbeta and 13 Jbeta primers. Profiled with immunoSEQ multiplex PCR; TCRdb holds only in-frame clones, not every one. The data contain approximately 110,000 clones, 70% of them singletons. V trimming: 5 bases; J trimming: 4 bases; junction bases outside the gene matches: 6. Germline V gene lookup returns CDR1 SGHNT and CDR2 YYREEE (reference sequence). CDR3 size: 17 residues. This chain uses TRBV5-4 with TRBJ2-2; 15 bases fit TRBD2. The sequencing sample was made of PBMCs. The clonotype was recovered from a man aged 40-49 years in good health and CMV-seropositive. Here the CDR3 DNA reads TGTGCCAGCAGGGCGGGACTAGCGGGAGGCCCCACCGGGGAGCTGTTTTTT. It specifies CASRAGLAGGPTGELFF.